This entry lists 19 T cell receptor beta chains sequenced from one sample in a study of T cell changes during pregnancy in multiple sclerosis. Profiled with immunoSEQ multiplex PCR; TCRdb holds only in-frame clones, not every one. The table includes 50,000 or so clones, more than 80% detected once. Sequenced here: CD4+ T cells from peripheral blood mononuclear cells, sampled after pregnancy. The receptors shown here come from a female donor in good health, enrolled as a control in a pregnancy study.

This chain uses TRBV18 with TRBJ2-3; the match to TRBD1 covers 7 bases. Germline values: CDR1 KGHSH, CDR2 LQKENI. The J segment lost 0 bases and the V segment lost 4 bases, leaving 4 bases of the junction unmatched. CDR3 length equals 15 residues. The CDR3 DNA is TGTGCCAGCTCACAAGACAGGGTCAGCACAGATACGCAGTATTTT. Its translation: CASSQDRVSTDTQYF.

The table lists this clone with a count of one. The chain links TRBV5-4 to TRBJ1-1; perhaps TRBD1 as D (5 bases). V shed 3 bases and J shed 3 bases, with 15 bases lying between them. The CDR3 totals 15 residues. Germline-derived CDR1 and CDR2 are SGHNT and YYREEE (reference sequence). The CDR3 region is CASSWGRGRHTEAFF. For the CDR3, the DNA is TGTGCCAGCAGCTGGGGAAGGGGCAGGCACACTGAAGCTTTCTTT.

This sequence joins TRBV27 and TRBJ1-5; a possible D gene is TRBD1 (5 bases). Germline assignment: CDR1 MNHEY and CDR2 SMNVEV (reference sequence). The ends were cut back, 3 bases at V and 4 bases at J, with 7 bases in the middle. The CDR3 is 13 residues long. CDR3 DNA: TGTGCCAGCAGTTTCCAGGGTAATCAGCCCCAGCATTTT. This codes for CASSFQGNQPQHF.

The chain couples TRBV7-2 to TRBJ1-4; D is possibly TRBD1 (6 bases). V dropped 3 bases and J dropped 5 bases, with 16 bases sitting between them. The CDR3 is 16 amino acids. Germline loops: CDR1 SGHTA, CDR2 FQGNSA. The CDR3 nucleotides read TGTGCCAGCAGCTTGCTACGGGGCCAGGGGAATGAAAAACTGTTTTTT. Translation gives CASSLLRGQGNEKLFF.

V usage is TRBV7-2 and J usage is TRBJ2-5, with D maybe TRBD2 (6 bases). Germline V gene data show CDR1 as SGHTA and CDR2 as FQGNSA. V lost 0 bases to trimming and J lost 4 bases, with 6 bases between them. CDR3 size: 13 residues. CDR3 loop: CASSLAGGETQYF. In DNA form, the CDR3 reads TGTGCCAGCAGCTTAGCGGGGGGAGAGACCCAGTACTTC.

The gene calls are TRBV6-1 and TRBJ1-1; 8 nucleotides match TRBD1. Losses at the gene ends were 4 bases for V and 6 bases for J; bases not matched to a gene: 7. The CDR3 covers 14 residues. Germline V lookup: CDR1 MNHNS, CDR2 SASEGT. Written as DNA, the CDR3 is TGTGCCAGCAGTGTCCGGGACAGGAGCCCTGAAGCTTTCTTT. This codes for CASSVRDRSPEAFF.

V usage is TRBV5-5 and J usage is TRBJ2-5, with TRBD2 matching 13 bases. This CDR3 spans 18 amino acids. V trimming: 5 bases; J trimming: 0 bases; junction bases outside the gene matches: 10. Germline CDR1 reads SGHKS; CDR2 reads YYEKEE (reference sequence). The CDR3 DNA follows: TGTGCCAGCAGTTTGCGACTAGCGGGGGGCCGGTACCAAGAGACCCAGTACTTC. Protein sequence: CASSLRLAGGRYQETQYF.

The chain combines TRBV29-1 with TRBJ1-5; weak D call: TRBD1 (5 bases). CDR1 SQVTM and CDR2 ANQGSEA come from the germline V gene. With 6 bases removed from V and 3 bases from J, the gap between germline ends came to 9 bases. The CDR3 spans 12 residues. CDR3 nucleotides: TGCAGCGTCGCAGGGTACAATCAGCCCCAGCATTTT. Amino acids: CSVAGYNQPQHF.

The rearrangement uses TRBV7-8 and TRBJ1-2; unclear D gene. Trimming left V 3 bases short and J 2 bases short, with 10 bases between. Germline CDR1 reads SGHVS; CDR2 reads FQNEAQ. The CDR3 loop spans 14 amino acids. CDR3 protein: CASSFVSRNYGYTF. CDR3 coding DNA: TGTGCCAGCAGCTTTGTATCTAGGAACTATGGCTACACCTTC. The full variable domain, completed using reference TRBV7-8 and TRBJ1-2, is GAGVSQSPRYKVAKRGQDVALRCDPISGHVSLFWYQQALGQGPEFLTYFQNEAQLDKSGLPSDRFFAERPEGSVSTLKIQRTQQEDSAVYLCASSFVSRNYGYTFGSGTRLTVV.

V and J are TRBV4-2 and TRBJ2-3, with TRBD2 matching 7 bases. J lost 5 bases, V lost 5 bases, and 10 bases had no gene match. Germline V gene data show CDR1 as LGHNA and CDR2 as YNFKEQ. The CDR3 sequence is 15 residues long. The CDR3 is CASSDGGSREDTQYF. Written as DNA, the CDR3 is TGTGCCAGCAGCGACGGGGGGTCCCGAGAAGATACGCAGTATTTT.

The chain links TRBV2 to TRBJ1-4; perhaps TRBD1 as D (6 bases). The CDR3 covers 14 residues. From germline, CDR1 is SNHLY and CDR2 FYNNEI. Trimming removed 6 bases from V and 5 bases from J, with 13 bases in between. The CDR3, as DNA: TGTGCCAGCAGCGTACAGGGATGGAATGAAAAACTGTTTTTT. Its translation: CASSVQGWNEKLFF. Full variable domain (outside the CDR3, taken from reference TRBV2 and TRBJ1-4): EPEVTQTPSHQVTQMGQEVILRCVPISNHLYFYWYRQILGQKVEFLVSFYNNEISEKSEIFDDQFSVERPDGSNFTLKIRSTKLEDSAMYFCASSVQGWNEKLFFGSGTQLSVL.

The rearrangement links TRBV2 to TRBJ2-2; 8 bases line up with TRBD2. The CDR3 covers 15 residues. Per the germline V gene, CDR1 is SNHLY and CDR2 is FYNNEI. V lost 7 bases to trimming and J lost 0 bases; unmatched junction nucleotides: 4. The CDR3 loop is CASKRGLPNTGELFF. CDR3 nucleotide sequence: TGTGCCAGCAAGCGGGGGCTACCGAACACCGGGGAGCTGTTTTTT.

The chain uses TRBV18 and TRBJ1-6; possibly TRBD1 for D (5 bases). The germline V gene has CDR1 KGHSH and CDR2 LQKENI. The CDR3 has 15 residues. Trimming took 3 bases from V and 4 from J, leaving 10 bases between them. In DNA, the CDR3 is TGTGCCAGCTCACCGGGGCAGGTATATAATTCACCCCTCCACTTT. It specifies CASSPGQVYNSPLHF.

This clone appeared a single time. The rearrangement uses TRBV30 and TRBJ1-2, with D unclear. Germline V gene data show CDR1 as GTSNPN and CDR2 as SVGIG (reference sequence). The V and J ends lost 5 bases and 0 bases respectively, with 7 bases between them. The CDR3 is 12 amino acids. The DNA for the CDR3 is TGTGCCTGGGGAGCGACTAACTATGGCTACACCTTC. Protein: CAWGATNYGYTF.

This chain links TRBV30 with TRBJ2-5; 7 bases map to TRBD2. CDR3 length equals 13 residues. The V and J ends lost 0 bases and 5 bases, in that order; junction bases with no gene match: 3. The germline CDR1 and CDR2 sequences are GTSNPN and SVGIG (reference sequence). CDR3 residues: CAWSVGGRETQYF. The CDR3, as DNA: TGTGCCTGGAGTGTGGGAGGGAGGGAGACCCAGTACTTC.

This clone was observed a single time. The chain joins TRBV6-5 to TRBJ2-6, with a tentative D call TRBD2 (5 bases). V was clipped by 0 bases and J by 2 bases, with 8 bases between them. In germline, CDR1 is MNHEY, CDR2 SVGAGI. The CDR3 totals 16 residues. The CDR3 loop reads CASSYSRRPGANVLTF. The DNA for the CDR3 is TGTGCCAGCAGTTACTCTAGGAGGCCTGGGGCCAACGTCCTGACTTTC.

The chain is built from TRBV7-2 and TRBJ1-2, with 8 nucleotides matching TRBD1. V lost 4 bases, J lost 8 bases, and 9 bases stayed unmatched. This CDR3 spans 14 amino acids. Germline V gene sequence: CDR1 SGHTA, CDR2 FQGNSA. The CDR3 coding sequence is TGTGCCAGCAGCTCTCTACGGACAGGGCGAGGCTACACCTTC. This translates into CASSSLRTGRGYTF.

The J gene is TRBJ1-6, the V gene TRBV5-1; a weak D match, TRBD1 (5 bases). The germline gives CDR1 SGHRS, CDR2 YFSETQ. Trimming removed 4 bases at V and 0 bases at J, with 8 bases between. CDR3 length: 15 amino acids. This chain's CDR3 is CASSLDSSYNSPLHF. The CDR3 DNA reads as TGCGCCAGCAGCCTCGACAGCTCCTATAATTCACCCCTCCACTTT.

The chain is built from TRBV9 and TRBJ1-2; TRBD1 agrees at 7 bases. Germline loops: CDR1 SGDLS, CDR2 YYNGEE. V trimming: 0 bases; J trimming: 8 bases; junction bases outside the gene matches: 7. There are 14 residues in the CDR3. The CDR3 loop reads CASSVEQGSLGYTF. Here the CDR3 DNA reads TGTGCCAGCAGCGTAGAACAGGGGTCCCTGGGCTACACCTTC.